This T cell receptor (beta chain) was retrieved from a study of blood T cell repertoires in COVID-19. Method: immunoSEQ multiplex PCR; TCRdb's copy keeps in-frame clones and lacks some. The table records 90,000 to 100,000 clones, roughly 90% of them present only once. Germline CDR1 MNHEY, CDR2 SMNVEV (reference sequence). Trimming took 6 bases from V and 7 from J; bases not matched to a gene: 7. The CDR3 extends over 13 amino acids. This chain uses TRBV27 with TRBJ2-5, with 8 bases fitting TRBD2. The sequence was obtained from a man aged 45-65 years with COVID-19, enrolled during active disease. The sequencing input was peripheral blood. CDR3 DNA sequence: TGTGCCAGCAGACGGGGGGGCGTGGGGACCCAGTACTTC. It translates to CASRRGGVGTQYF.